The entry below describes one T cell receptor beta chain. Its antigen is unidentified. This sample is part of a study of human T cells and chemical hapten exposure. On the study more broadly: Weekly scalp doses of diphenylcyclopropenone were given to patients during the approximately 25-week study.

TCRdb re-analysed the RACE reads in MiXCR, keeping a single row per CDR3 protein. The table lists approximately 95,000 distinct CDR3 sequences, approximately 10% of them singletons, with around 3% in the top ten. Time point described: patch test 2, 6 weeks after DPC sensitization. Specified treatment: therapeutic diphenylcyclopropenone sensitization with weekly scalp DPC. This CDR3 has 16 residues. V lost 1 base and J lost 2; bases outside the gene matches: 7. Germline V gene data show CDR1 as MNHEY and CDR2 as SMNVEV (reference sequence). Findings of the study overall: Significantly greater numbers of large CDR3 similarity clusters came from expanded TCRs than from controls.

This clonotype originated in a woman between 35 and 50 years old with alopecia areata. Some clones in this sample may be carry-over from other donors' samples. The chain uses TRBV27 and TRBJ2-5; 7 nucleotides line up with TRBD2. Here the sequenced sample was whole blood, taken in connection with sensitization to the hapten diphenylcyclopropenone (DPC). CDR3 nucleotide sequence: TGTGCCAGCAGTTTATATTGGGCTAGCGGACAAGAGACCCAGTACTTC. Translated, it gives CASSLYWASGQETQYF.